The present T cell receptor beta chain was sequenced within a study of cytotoxic CD8 clonotypes in ibrutinib-treated CLL. A remark on this clone: Antigen: not known.

Whole-study results and caveats: Exceeding age-matched healthy donors, baseline clonality also tracked the counts of circulating CD8+ T cells.

Measured with immunoSEQ multiplex PCR; TCRdb has only the in-frame clones, and not every one. Among fewer than 90,000 clones listed, 86% were seen once. The TCR comes from a human donor with chronic lymphocytic leukemia. Material: PBMCs, obtained before ibrutinib treatment.

This CDR3 reads CASGDRGTLPSSGAFF. CDR3 nucleotides: TGTGCCAGCGGGGACAGGGGAACCCTTCCCTCTTCGGGAGCTTTCTTT. J is TRBJ1-1 and V is TRBV5-5; 10 bases are a match to TRBD1. V gave up 7 bases and J gave up 10 bases; unmatched junction bases: 19. CDR3 length: 16 residues. Germline V gene data show CDR1 as SGHKS and CDR2 as YYEKEE (reference sequence).